Each of the 19 T cell receptor beta chains below was sequenced from the same sample in a study of response to subunit inactivated influenza vaccine. TCRdb re-called the RT-PCR reads through MiXCR, storing one row per CDR3 protein. The sample lists about 160,000 distinct CDR3 sequences, under 13% occurring once. Sample: non-naive T cells sorted from PBMCs, taken around seven weeks after vaccination. These receptors were obtained from a man between 45 and 60 years old who received an inactivated influenza vaccine.

J is TRBJ2-5 and V is TRBV20-1, with 8 bases lining up with TRBD2. CDR3 length: 16 residues. CDR1 DFQATT and CDR2 SNEGSKA come from the germline V gene (reference sequence). Losses at the gene ends were 0 bases for V and 4 bases for J; bases not matched to a gene: 10. This CDR3 reads CSARDPGRGARETQYF. CDR3 DNA: TGCAGTGCTAGAGATCCGGGGCGGGGGGCCCGAGAGACCCAGTACTTC.

The gene calls are TRBV6-2 or TRBV6-3 and TRBJ2-7; D is undetermined. Per germline, CDR1 MNHEY and CDR2 SVGEGT. The CDR3 length is 12 residues. V was clipped by 2 bases and J by 3 bases, with 5 bases between them. The chain's CDR3 is CASSYGFYEQYF. DNA for the CDR3: TGTGCCAGCAGTTACGGGTTCTACGAGCAGTACTTC.

In this sample, this clonotype turned up a few times. This chain links TRBV7-2 with TRBJ1-5; TRBD1 aligns across 7 bases. The V and J ends lost 0 bases and 1 base, in that order; junction bases with no gene match: 6. The CDR3 is 17 amino acids. From germline, CDR1 is SGHTA and CDR2 FQGNSA. The CDR3 protein is CASSLAATGYSNQPQHF. In nucleotides, the CDR3 is TGTGCCAGCAGCTTAGCAGCGACAGGGTACAGCAATCAGCCCCAGCATTTT.

This clonotype was seen ten or more times. The chain employs TRBV27 and TRBJ1-1; D uncertain. Germline V gene lookup returns CDR1 MNHEY and CDR2 SMNVEV (reference sequence). V lost 1 base and J lost 1, with 4 bases in between. The CDR3 spans 13 residues. The CDR3 loop reads CASSLYRNTEAFF. The CDR3 DNA sequence: TGTGCCAGCAGTTTATACAGGAACACTGAAGCTTTCTTT.

V gene TRBV7-3 combines with J gene TRBJ2-1, with 11 bases that match TRBD2. The germline CDR1 and CDR2 sequences are SGHTA and FQGTGA. Trimming cost V 3 bases and J 8 bases; bases outside gene matches: 6. The CDR3 runs 15 residues. DNA of the CDR3: TGTGCCAGCAGCTTTAGCGGGAGGGCTGTAGATGAGCAGTTCTTC. It codes for CASSFSGRAVDEQFF. Complete variable domain (other parts from reference TRBV7-3 and TRBJ2-1): GAGVSQTPSNKVTEKGKYVELRCDPISGHTALYWYRQSLGQGPEFLIYFQGTGAADDSGLPNDRFFAVRPEGSVSTLKIQRTERGDSAVYLCASSFSGRAVDEQFFGPGTRLTVL.

This clonotype was seen only a few times. This sequence joins TRBV5-1 and TRBJ2-7; 9 positions agree with TRBD2. With V trimmed by 0 bases and J by 1 base, 8 bases remained unmatched. The CDR3 runs to 17 residues. CDR1 is SGHRS and CDR2 is YFSETQ in the germline V gene. CDR3 DNA sequence: TGCGCCAGCAGCTTGGCCCCCAGCGGGAGGAGATCCTACGAGCAGTACTTC. Protein: CASSLAPSGRRSYEQYF. The full variable domain, rest sourced from reference TRBV5-1 and TRBJ2-7, is KAGVTQTPRYLIKTRGQQVTLSCSPISGHRSVSWYQQTPGQGLQFLFEYFSETQRNKGNFPGRFSGRQFSNSRSEMNVSTLELGDSALYLCASSLAPSGRRSYEQYFGPGTRLTVT.

This clonotype was seen many times. The V gene is TRBV11-2, the J gene TRBJ1-2; D ambiguous. The germline gives CDR1 SGHAT, CDR2 FQNNGV. V lost 2 bases, J lost 7 bases, and 17 bases lay in between. The CDR3 length is 15 residues. CDR3 in amino acids: CASSLSDIMAGGYTF. The CDR3 region has the DNA TGTGCCAGCAGCTTATCCGACATTATGGCAGGTGGCTACACCTTC.

The chain is built from TRBV29-1 and TRBJ2-5; maybe TRBD1 (8 bases). Germline V gene lookup returns CDR1 SQVTM and CDR2 ANQGSEA. V shed 4 bases and J shed 4 bases, with 19 bases lying between them. CDR3 size: 15 residues. The CDR3 sequence is CSVALTGGGGETQYF. DNA of the CDR3: TGCAGCGTTGCCCTAACAGGGGGGGGAGGAGAGACCCAGTACTTC. Looking up the rest from reference TRBV29-1 and TRBJ2-5 gives the full variable domain: SAVISQKPSRDICQRGTSLTIQCQVDSQVTMMFWYRQQPGQSLTLIATANQGSEATYESGFVIDKFPISRPNLTFSTLTVSNMSPEDSSIYLCSVALTGGGGETQYFGPGTRLLVL.

The chain links TRBV12-3 or TRBV12-4 to TRBJ1-5, with D unclear. V lost 1 base and J lost 6, with 13 bases in between. The CDR3 extends over 15 amino acids. CDR3 bases: TGTGCCAGCAGTTTAGGACTGGGCAGAGTTCAGCCCCAGCATTTT. Its translation: CASSLGLGRVQPQHF.

Only a few counts were recorded for this clonotype. V usage is TRBV5-6 and J usage is TRBJ1-1; the D gene is possibly TRBD1 (5 bases). V lost 4 bases, J lost 10 bases, and 11 bases lay in between. CDR1 and CDR2 (germline): SGHDT, YYEEEE. The CDR3 covers 11 residues. In DNA, the CDR3 is TGTGCCAGCAGCAACCGGGACGTAGCTTTCTTT. This gives the protein CASSNRDVAFF.

A few counts support this clonotype. V and J are TRBV28 and TRBJ2-1; no clear D gene. Trimming took 4 bases from V and 0 from J, leaving 13 bases between them. Germline V CDR1 and CDR2: MDHEN, SYDVKM. The CDR3 sequence is 16 residues long. This chain's CDR3 is CASSSQSAPSYNEQFF. The CDR3 DNA sequence: TGTGCCAGCAGTTCACAATCAGCACCCTCCTACAATGAGCAGTTCTTC.

A few counts support this clonotype. The V call is TRBV19, the J call TRBJ2-1; D possibly corresponds to TRBD2 (6 bases). CDR3 length equals 17 residues. Trimming cost V 0 bases and J 4 bases, with 16 bases left between them. Germline V gene sequence: CDR1 LNHDA, CDR2 SQIVND (reference sequence). This CDR3 reads CASSIDHPTGVYNEQFF. The CDR3 DNA reads TGTGCCAGTAGTATAGATCACCCTACGGGAGTTTACAATGAGCAGTTCTTC.

This sequence joins TRBV2 and TRBJ2-7; the D call may be TRBD1 or TRBD2 (5 bases each). The CDR3 length is 13 residues. Germline CDR1 and CDR2: SNHLY and FYNNEI. Between the trimmed V and J ends, which lost 6 bases and 3 bases, there was a span of 12 bases. This CDR3 reads CASRGDGYYEQYF. In DNA form, the CDR3 reads TGTGCCAGCAGGGGGGACGGATACTACGAGCAGTACTTC.

This clonotype was counted a few times. The V gene is TRBV4-3, the J gene TRBJ2-3, with 10 bases aligning to TRBD2. This CDR3 has 19 residues. From germline, CDR1 is LGHNA and CDR2 YSLEER. Trimming took 0 bases from V and 0 from J; bases not matched to a gene: 9. CDR3 in DNA: TGCGCCAGCAGCCAAGACTTGTACCGAGCGGGAGGGAGCACAGATACGCAGTATTTT. Translating it yields CASSQDLYRAGGSTDTQYF.

The rearrangement joins TRBV20-1 to TRBJ1-5; no clear D gene. Trimming stripped 0 bases from V and 2 bases from J, with 11 bases between. The CDR3 loop spans 15 amino acids. Germline-derived CDR1 and CDR2 are DFQATT and SNEGSKA (reference sequence). The chain's CDR3 is CSARDPVAGNQPQHF. As DNA, the CDR3 is TGCAGTGCTAGAGATCCCGTGGCGGGCAATCAGCCCCAGCATTTT.

This sequence joins TRBV28 and TRBJ2-1, with D uncertain. Trimming stripped 9 bases from V and 2 bases from J, with 11 bases between. CDR3 size: 13 residues. Germline CDR1 MDHEN, CDR2 SYDVKM. CDR3 loop: CARAQIPYNEQFF. The CDR3 bases are TGTGCCAGAGCACAAATCCCCTACAATGAGCAGTTCTTC.

The rearrangement uses TRBV10-3 and TRBJ2-7; perhaps D is TRBD1 or TRBD2 (5 bases each). Deletions cut 5 bases from V and 5 bases from J, with 10 bases between. The CDR3 extends over 12 amino acids. In germline, CDR1 is ENHRY, CDR2 SYGVKD. This chain's CDR3 is CAISPRGDEQYF. In DNA form, the CDR3 reads TGTGCCATCAGTCCACGAGGGGACGAGCAGTACTTC.

This chain connects TRBV7-9 to TRBJ2-1; D is undetermined. The V gene's germline CDR1 is SEHNR and CDR2 FQNEAQ (reference sequence). Between the trimmed V and J ends, which lost 11 bases and 11 bases, there was a span of 22 bases. This CDR3 is built from 13 residues. CDR3 region: CAGESWRLTQQFF. The CDR3 DNA reads as TGTGCCGGAGAATCCTGGCGGCTGACCCAGCAGTTCTTC. The complete variable domain, with remaining parts taken from reference TRBV7-9 and TRBJ2-1, reads DTGVSQNPRHKITKRGQNVTFRCDPISEHNRLYWYRQTLGQGPEFLTYFQNEAQLEKSRLLSDRFSAERPKGSFSTLEIQRTEQGDSAMYLCAGESWRLTQQFFGPGTRLTVL.

This clonotype was seen ten or more times. The V call is TRBV7-9, the J call TRBJ2-3; D uncertain. From germline, CDR1 is SEHNR and CDR2 FQNEAQ (reference sequence). V was pared by 5 bases and J by 5 bases, with 8 bases between. The length of the CDR3 is 12 residues. The CDR3, as DNA: TGTGCCAGCAGCCCCAACGGAGATACGCAGTATTTT. Protein: CASSPNGDTQYF. Full variable domain (outside the CDR3, taken from reference TRBV7-9 and TRBJ2-3): DTGVSQNPRHKITKRGQNVTFRCDPISEHNRLYWYRQTLGQGPEFLTYFQNEAQLEKSRLLSDRFSAERPKGSFSTLEIQRTEQGDSAMYLCASSPNGDTQYFGPGTRLTVL.